The next 8 T cell receptor beta chains were all read from a single sample in a study of early T cells in non-severe SARS-CoV-2 infection. Using its own MiXCR run on the 5' RACE reads, TCRdb lists one record per CDR3 protein. This table holds roughly 20,000 distinct CDR3 sequences, 3.6% found once. Source material: whole blood. All receptors derive from an adult who was a healthcare worker with PCR-confirmed SARS-CoV-2 infection or an uninfected control (not recorded which).

The chain joins TRBV11-2 to TRBJ2-7; D is undetermined. The CDR3 is made up of 14 amino acids. V lost 5 bases to trimming and J lost 2 bases, with 13 bases between them. The germline V gene encodes CDR1 SGHAT and CDR2 FQNNGV. As DNA, the CDR3 is TGTGCCAGCAGCCCAGGTGTCATGCCCTACGAGCAGTACTTC. This gives the protein CASSPGVMPYEQYF.

The sample holds many counts of this clonotype. The CDR3 coding sequence is TGCAGTGCTACCGACGTTATTGGCAATCAGCCCCAGCATTTT. Amino acid sequence: CSATDVIGNQPQHF. The chain combines TRBV20-1 with TRBJ1-5; D is unresolved. Trimming removed 4 bases from V and 2 bases from J, with 12 bases in between. The CDR3 has 14 amino acids. In germline, CDR1 is DFQATT, CDR2 SNEGSKA (reference sequence).

Here the CDR3 DNA reads TGTGCCAGCACCAGGACAGGGGCAGATACGCAGTATTTT. It yields the protein CASTRTGADTQYF. This chain links TRBV6-2 or TRBV6-3 with TRBJ2-3; 9 nucleotides align to TRBD1. Germline CDR1 is MNHEY and CDR2 is SVGEGT. CDR3 length: 13 residues. Trimming removed 7 bases from V and 4 bases from J; junction bases left unmatched: 3.

By sample share, this clonotype is medium-sized. J is TRBJ1-4 and V is TRBV20-1; the D is unclear. The V and J ends lost 1 base and 0 bases respectively, with 12 bases between them. Per the germline V gene, CDR1 is DFQATT and CDR2 is SNEGSKA (reference sequence). There are 16 residues in the CDR3. The CDR3 DNA follows: TGCAGTGCTAGAGGTTTCGACGGTGCAACTAATGAAAAACTGTTTTTT. Protein: CSARGFDGATNEKLFF.

This clonotype was seen many times. The chain couples TRBV7-6 to TRBJ1-2, with 7 bases matching TRBD1. The V and J ends lost 3 bases and 8 bases, in that order; junction bases with no gene match: 6. This CDR3 has 13 amino acids. Germline V lookup: CDR1 SGHVS, CDR2 FNYEAQ. CDR3 loop: CASSFRGTAGYTF. The CDR3 DNA reads as TGTGCCAGCAGCTTTAGGGGGACAGCGGGCTACACCTTC.

The table lists this clonotype with many counts. This chain links TRBV2 with TRBJ2-3; D not certain. V was pared by 6 bases and J by 2 bases, with 9 bases between. The length of the CDR3 is 13 residues. CDR1 and CDR2 from the germline V gene are SNHLY and FYNNEI. Here the CDR3 reads CASRSDPTDTQYF. The CDR3 DNA reads TGTGCCAGCAGGTCGGACCCCACAGATACGCAGTATTTT.

The table lists this clonotype with many counts. This chain joins TRBV6-6 and TRBJ1-5, with TRBD1 as a possible D gene (5 bases). Germline V gives CDR1 MNHNY, CDR2 SVGAGI (reference sequence). V was pared by 8 bases and J by 2 bases, with 13 bases between. This CDR3 has 14 amino acids. The CDR3 loop reads CASLGTGGNQPQHF. The CDR3 DNA reads TGTGCCAGCTTGGGGACGGGAGGCAATCAGCCCCAGCATTTT.

Within the sample, this clonotype is medium-sized. The rearrangement links TRBV29-1 to TRBJ2-7, with D maybe TRBD1 (6 bases). From germline, CDR1 is SQVTM and CDR2 ANQGSEA. V was pared by 7 bases and J by 2 bases, with 12 bases between. This CDR3 has 12 residues. CDR3 coding DNA: TGCAGCGCCTGGGACACCCCCTACGAGCAGTACTTC. Translating it yields CSAWDTPYEQYF.